A selection of T cell receptor beta chains follows, all from one sample in a study of shared clonotypes between healthy human individuals. Profiled with immunoSEQ multiplex PCR; TCRdb holds only in-frame clones, not every one. The top ten hold under 2% of the sample, which has 600,000 to 750,000 clones, approximately 72% seen once. The source material was memory CD4+ T cells sorted from blood. The source of these receptors is a woman in her 30s in good health. Each CDR3 is given with its conserved first and last residue. D genes are given only for firm matches. Size is omitted from some rows. Given values are once, few, many or a class for expanded clones.

j_call clone_size d_call v_call cdr3_aa cdr3_nt
TRBJ2-1 once - TRBV6-5 CASSRLRDNNEQFF TGTGCCAGCAGTCGACTAAGGGACAACAATGAGCAGTTCTTC
TRBJ1-5 - - TRBV28 CASSSAGRGGNQPQHF TGTGCCAGCAGTTCCGCGGGGCGGGGCGGCAATCAGCCCCAGCATTTT
TRBJ1-1 - TRBD1 TRBV14 CASSQELTGGHTEAFF TGTGCCAGCAGCCAAGAGCTAACAGGGGGCCACACTGAAGCTTTCTTT
TRBJ1-1 once - TRBV5-1 CASSWWDLGEAFF TGTGCCAGCAGCTGGTGGGATCTCGGGGAAGCTTTCTTT
TRBJ1-1 - - TRBV7-3 CASSLTGQGLAEAFF TGTGCCAGCAGCTTAACGGGGCAGGGTCTGGCTGAAGCTTTCTTT
TRBJ2-2 - - TRBV2 CASKGGVVTGELFF TGTGCCAGCAAAGGGGGAGTGGTCACCGGGGAGCTGTTTTTT
TRBJ2-2 few - TRBV7-6 CASSLAEGDTGELFF TGTGCCAGCAGCTTAGCGGAGGGGGACACCGGGGAGCTGTTTTTT
TRBJ2-2 once - TRBV28 CASTTGRATGELFF TGTGCCAGCACAACGGGTCGGGCAACCGGGGAGCTGTTTTTT
TRBJ1-2 - - TRBV7-9 CASSLLGVGNYGYTF TGTGCCAGCAGCTTGTTGGGGGTTGGTAACTATGGCTACACCTTC
TRBJ2-7 - - TRBV6-6 CASSYSRGQAYEQYF TGTGCCAGCAGTTACTCGCGGGGCCAAGCCTACGAGCAGTACTTC
TRBJ1-2 - TRBD1 TRBV5-1 CASSRGTDILNYGYTF TGCGCCAGCAGCCGCGGGACAGACATACTTAACTATGGCTACACCTTC
TRBJ1-3 - - TRBV7-2 CASSLKLGRGNTIYF TGTGCCAGCAGCTTAAAGTTAGGCAGAGGAAACACCATATATTTT
TRBJ2-7 - - TRBV5-6 CASNSGPSYEQYF TGTGCCAGCAACTCAGGTCCCTCCTACGAGCAGTACTTC
TRBJ1-1 once - TRBV20-1 CSARGDAEAFF TGCAGTGCTAGAGGGGACGCTGAAGCTTTCTTT
TRBJ2-1 many - TRBV28 CASRERLKGDEQFF TGTGCCAGCAGAGAAAGACTAAAAGGTGATGAGCAGTTCTTC